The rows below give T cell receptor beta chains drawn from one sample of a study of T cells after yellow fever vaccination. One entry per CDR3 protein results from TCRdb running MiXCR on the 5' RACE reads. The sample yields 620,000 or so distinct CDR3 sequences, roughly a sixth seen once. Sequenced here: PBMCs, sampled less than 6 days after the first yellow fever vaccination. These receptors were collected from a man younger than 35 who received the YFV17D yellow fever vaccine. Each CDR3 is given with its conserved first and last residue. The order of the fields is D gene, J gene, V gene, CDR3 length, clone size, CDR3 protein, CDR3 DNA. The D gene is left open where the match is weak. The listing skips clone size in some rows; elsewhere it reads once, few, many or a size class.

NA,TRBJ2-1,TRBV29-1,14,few,CSSRGWRESNEQFF,TGCAGCTCCCGCGGGTGGAGGGAATCCAATGAGCAGTTCTTC
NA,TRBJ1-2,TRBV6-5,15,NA,CASSYMAGAGNGYTF,TGTGCCAGCAGTTACATGGCGGGGGCTGGAAATGGCTACACCTTC
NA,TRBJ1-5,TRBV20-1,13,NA,CSAIWGYGQPQHF,TGCAGTGCTATATGGGGTTATGGTCAGCCCCAGCATTTT
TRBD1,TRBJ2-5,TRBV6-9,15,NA,CASSDPDRAQETQYF,TGTGCCAGCAGTGATCCGGACAGGGCCCAAGAGACCCAGTACTTC
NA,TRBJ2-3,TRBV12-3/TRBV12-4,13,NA,CASTGGAADTQYF,TGTGCCAGCACTGGGGGGGCTGCTGATACGCAGTATTTT
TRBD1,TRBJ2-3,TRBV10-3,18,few,CAISGGTGAAWGTDTQYF,TGTGCCATCAGTGGCGGGACAGGCGCCGCATGGGGCACAGATACGCAGTATTTT
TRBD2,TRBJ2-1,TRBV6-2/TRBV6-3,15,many,CASKDTTSGGSRQFF,TGTGCCAGCAAAGACACGACTAGCGGGGGCTCCCGGCAGTTCTTC
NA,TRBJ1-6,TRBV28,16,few,CASSVGNLLYNSPLHF,TGTGCCAGCAGTGTGGGGAATCTTCTCTATAATTCACCCCTCCACTTT
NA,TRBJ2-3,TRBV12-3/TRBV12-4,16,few,CASSFGLAGLTDTQYF,TGTGCCAGCAGTTTCGGCCTAGCAGGCCTCACAGATACGCAGTATTTT
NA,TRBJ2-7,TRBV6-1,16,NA,CASSPGMRGPSYEQYF,TGTGCCAGCAGCCCCGGGATGCGGGGACCATCCTACGAGCAGTACTTC
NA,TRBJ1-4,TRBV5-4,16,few,CASSQSAFATNEKLFF,TGTGCCAGCAGCCAGTCCGCGTTTGCAACTAATGAAAAACTGTTTTTT
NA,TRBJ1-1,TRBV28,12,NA,CASGEWNTEAFF,TGTGCCAGCGGAGAATGGAACACTGAAGCTTTCTTT
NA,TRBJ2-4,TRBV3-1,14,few,CASSLQWEENIQYF,TGTGCCAGCAGCCTACAGTGGGAGGAAAACATTCAGTACTTC
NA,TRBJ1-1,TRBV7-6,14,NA,CASSRGVMNTEAFF,TGTGCCAGCAGCCGGGGCGTCATGAACACTGAAGCTTTCTTT
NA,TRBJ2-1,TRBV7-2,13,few,CASTSRLDNEQFF,TGTGCCAGCACCTCCAGGCTGGACAATGAGCAGTTCTTC
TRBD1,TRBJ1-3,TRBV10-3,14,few,CAIRGDSSGNTIYF,TGTGCCATCAGAGGGGACAGCTCTGGAAACACCATATATTTT
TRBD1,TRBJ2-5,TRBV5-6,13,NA,CASNRQGKETQYF,TGTGCCAGTAACCGACAGGGCAAAGAGACCCAGTACTTC
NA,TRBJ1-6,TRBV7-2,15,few,CASSSLGGPGSPLHF,TGTGCCAGCAGCTCGCTCGGGGGGCCTGGATCACCCCTCCACTTT
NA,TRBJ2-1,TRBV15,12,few,CATSIRISEQFF,TGTGCCACCAGCATCCGTATATCTGAGCAGTTCTTC
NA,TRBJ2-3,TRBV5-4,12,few,CASSLASTAQYF,TGTGCCAGCAGCTTGGCTAGCACCGCGCAGTATTTT
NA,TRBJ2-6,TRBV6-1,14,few,CASLEVTGANVLTF,TGTGCCAGCCTAGAGGTGACTGGGGCCAACGTCCTGACTTTC
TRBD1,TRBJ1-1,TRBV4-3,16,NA,CASGGDRGLDHTEAFF,TGCGCCAGCGGCGGAGACAGGGGGTTGGACCACACTGAAGCTTTCTTT
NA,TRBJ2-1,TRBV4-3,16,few,CASSQGVRRVYNEQFF,TGCGCCAGCAGCCAAGGGGTCCGGCGGGTCTACAATGAGCAGTTCTTC
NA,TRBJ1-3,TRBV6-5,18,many,CASSFTSGGSVAGNTIYF,TGTGCCAGCAGTTTTACCTCGGGGGGTTCTGTCGCTGGAAACACCATATATTTT
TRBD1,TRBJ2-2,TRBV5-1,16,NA,CASSVEGAQNTGELFF,TGCGCCAGCAGCGTTGAGGGGGCGCAGAACACCGGGGAGCTGTTTTTT
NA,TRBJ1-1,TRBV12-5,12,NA,CASAQGETEAFF,TGTGCTAGTGCTCAGGGTGAAACTGAAGCTTTCTTT
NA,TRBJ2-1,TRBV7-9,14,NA,CASSLLTVYNEQFF,TGTGCCAGCAGCTTATTGACTGTCTACAATGAGCAGTTCTTC
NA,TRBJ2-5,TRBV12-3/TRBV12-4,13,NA,CASSRPPPETQYF,TGTGCCAGCAGTCGTCCCCCCCCAGAGACCCAGTACTTC
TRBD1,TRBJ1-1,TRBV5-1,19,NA,CASSLRGRGGAGRNTEAFF,TGCGCCAGCAGCTTGAGGGGACGAGGGGGCGCGGGACGGAACACTGAAGCTTTCTTT
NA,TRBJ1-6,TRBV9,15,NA,CASSVVAGPSSPLHF,TGTGCCAGCAGCGTAGTCGCAGGGCCCTCGTCACCCCTCCACTTT